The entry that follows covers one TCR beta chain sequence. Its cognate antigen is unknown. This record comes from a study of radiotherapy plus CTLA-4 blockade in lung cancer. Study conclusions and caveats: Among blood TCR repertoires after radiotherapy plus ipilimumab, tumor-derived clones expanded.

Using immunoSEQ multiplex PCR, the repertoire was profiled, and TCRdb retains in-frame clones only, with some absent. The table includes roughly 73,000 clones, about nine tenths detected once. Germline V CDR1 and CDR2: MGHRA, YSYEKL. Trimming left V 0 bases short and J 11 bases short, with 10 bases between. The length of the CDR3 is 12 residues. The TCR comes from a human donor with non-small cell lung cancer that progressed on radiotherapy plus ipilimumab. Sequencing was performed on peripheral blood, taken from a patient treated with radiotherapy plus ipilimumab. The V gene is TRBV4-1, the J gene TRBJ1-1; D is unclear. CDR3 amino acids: CASSQDSLCAFF. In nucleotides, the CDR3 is TGCGCCAGCAGCCAAGATTCGCTGTGCGCTTTCTTT.